This TCR beta chain came from a study of blood T cells in healthy people across ages (dated by TCRdb to between 2014 and 2017). About the full investigation: In model experiments, template switching captured about one uniquely barcoded TCR beta cDNA molecule for every two T cells. To track age-related changes in TCR beta repertoire diversity, the study relied on deep sequencing normalized with unique cDNA molecular identifiers. The donors were split into four age groups: young (average about 15 years), middle-aged (nearly 40), aged (around 67) and long-lived (under 90). To avoid experimental bias, donors of different ages were spread randomly across the sequencing lanes. Using the same blood draw, the study looked at two additional independent replicas of 1 million unique cDNA reads for two donors, one aged 18 to 29 and the other aged 80 or older. Study-level results and caveats: Compared with the aged group, more naive CD4+ T cells, fewer expanded clones and increased TCR diversity were shown by the long-lived group, suggesting age selection. Total diversity estimates from one million sequenced T cells were considered lower bounds and underestimates. The percentage of naive T cells measured by flow cytometry correlated strongly with observed TCR beta diversity. Conclusive comparison of naive and antigen-experienced compartments was prevented by the profiling of bulk unsorted PBMCs. The CMV infection status of donors was not known, potentially confounding age-related changes in expanded clonotypes. Observed TCR beta diversity per million T cells fell roughly linearly with age, and a significant reduction was already apparent by age roughly 40.

The library was built by means of 5' RACE. Sequencing instrument: Illumina HiSeq 2500. A second PCR of 7 to 11 cycles was performed with a sample-barcoded 5' primer and a J-beta primer mix. A unique molecular identifier was introduced onto each TCR beta cDNA molecule by a template-switch 5' adaptor carrying 12 random nucleotides. Each sample yielded at least 2.5 million CDR3-containing paired-end reads. The Mint cDNA synthesis kit, primed by a TRBC-specific oligonucleotide, was used to synthesize first-strand cDNA from all RNA. Following uracil-DNA glycosylase treatment, all cDNA underwent a first 18-cycle PCR with the universal primers M1SS and BC2_uni_R. For the original study's pipeline: Each sample was normalized by randomly selecting 1 million high-quality reads, each carrying a distinct molecular identifier. Instead of being binned into consensus sequences, reads with shared molecular identifiers were discarded. CDR3 identification, clonotype clustering and error correction used MiTCR with a Q25 quality threshold and the strictest error-elimination algorithm. A nonparametric unseen species model with Euler transformation was used to estimate lower-bound total TCR beta diversity. In-frame beta chains were kept once TCRdb had trimmed the public reads at Q25 with fastp and called clones with MiXCR. Under each unique CDR3 protein, matching rows form one entry showing the most common genes and DNA. Clone size and V and J calls follow TCRdb, not the original study. The sample table contains 600,000 to 650,000 distinct CDR3 sequences; only one count was recorded for under 70% of them. Roughly 34% of the sample comes from the top ten.

The CDR3 contains 16 residues, cysteine and phenylalanine counted. The DNA shown is the 48-base CDR3, in frame from base 1. Sequences MNHNS (CDR1) and SASEGT (CDR2) are obtained from the germline V gene. Regarding this clonotype: Its binding antigen is unknown. At one end the junction does not follow the germline gene, possibly because of a read error.

Systemically healthy Caucasian individuals from Russia, approximately 39 in total and aged about 6 to 95 years, were included as donors. Around 10 milliliters of peripheral blood were collected from each donor into EDTA-treated Vacutainer tubes. Ficoll-Paque density-gradient centrifugation was used to isolate PBMCs, with at least 7 million obtained per sample. Total RNA was extracted from PBMCs with Trizol reagent, with at least 6 micrograms obtained per sample. For every donor, flow cytometry on a PBMC aliquot measured the percentage of naive CD45RAhigh/CD27high T cells. The sample was blood. The chain is assembled from TRBV6-1 and TRBJ2-5, with 9 bases matching TRBD1. The source is a man in his 60s in good health. In nucleotide form, the sequence is TGTGCCAGCAGTCCAACCGGGACAGGGACCCAAGGGACCCAGTACTTC. Translated, it reads CASSPTGTGTQGTQYF.